This T cell receptor delta chain was found in a study of gammadelta T cells in human blood. Study results and limitations: Polyclonal expansion of innate γδ T cells after birth appeared microbially driven.

TCRdb repeated clone calling on the RT-PCR reads with CATT. This table holds over a thousand delta-chain clones, roughly 10% found once. Germline trimming cut 2 bases from V and 1 base from J; bases unmatched to any gene: 31. The length of the CDR3 is 24 residues. The germline V gene encodes CDR1 TSWWSYY and CDR2 QGS. This clone is classed as large (0.1 to 1%). Its antigen is not identified. Other DNA sequences of this sample code for an identical CDR3. Source material: non-Vgamma9Vdelta2 gamma-delta T cells from cord blood. The clonotype comes from a newborn. V is TRDV1 and J is TRDJ1, with 7 nucleotides matching TRDD3. The CDR3 coding sequence is TGTGCTCTTGGGGAATGGACGGCTTCTCTGTACTGGGGACGACCGAGATCGGGCACCGATAAACTCATCTTT. Its protein is CALGEWTASLYWGRPRSGTDKLIF.